These 12 T cell receptor beta chains originate from one sample sequenced in a study of blood T cell repertoires in COVID-19. Generated by immunoSEQ multiplex PCR, the TCRdb table keeps only in-frame clones and is missing some. This sample has 150,000 or so clones, with approximately 85% found just once. The specimen was peripheral blood. The receptors originated from a man in his sixties who had recovered from COVID-19.

Turning to this clone: The same CDR3 is also encoded by other DNA sequences in this sample. J is TRBJ2-5 and V is TRBV19; 8 positions match TRBD1. The CDR3 sequence is 13 residues long. V was pared by 6 bases and J by 1 base, with 1 base of the junction left unmatched. CDR1 is LNHDA and CDR2 is SQIVND in the germline V gene (reference sequence). The CDR3 DNA reads as TGTGCCAGTAGCGGACAGGGCCAAGAGACCCAGTACTTC. As protein: CASSGQGQETQYF.

The chain combines TRBV27 with TRBJ2-6, with a tentative D call TRBD1 (5 bases). With 1 base removed from V and 1 base from J, the gap between germline ends came to 11 bases. Germline V lookup: CDR1 MNHEY, CDR2 SMNVEV (reference sequence). The CDR3 contains 17 residues. In DNA form, the CDR3 reads TGTGCCAGCAGTTTATTCCCCCCAGGGTCTGGGGCCAACGTCCTGACTTTC. The encoded protein is CASSLFPPGSGANVLTF. Using reference TRBV27 and TRBJ2-6 for the parts outside the CDR3, the full variable domain is EAQVTQNPRYLITVTGKKLTVTCSQNMNHEYMSWYRQDPGLGLRQIYYSMNVEVTDKGDVPEGYKVSRKEKRNFPLILESPSPNQTSLYFCASSLFPPGSGANVLTFGAGSRLTVL.

The CDR3 coding sequence is TGTGCCTGGAGAAATGCGGGGCCCTATAATTCACCCCTCCACTTT. Translation: CAWRNAGPYNSPLHF. The rearrangement uses TRBV30 and TRBJ1-6; D might be TRBD1 (5 bases). This CDR3 region has 15 residues. V dropped 3 bases and J dropped 2 bases, with 11 bases sitting between them. Per the germline V gene, CDR1 is GTSNPN and CDR2 is SVGIG (reference sequence).

This clone occurred many times. This rearrangement joins TRBV12-3 or TRBV12-4 to TRBJ1-1, with D unclear. This CDR3 has 13 residues. V gave up 3 bases and J gave up 4 bases, with 9 bases separating them. CDR3 nucleotide sequence: TGTGCCAGCAGTTTTCTGGAGGGCACTGAAGCTTTCTTT. It codes for CASSFLEGTEAFF.

A few counts support this clone. The chain recombines TRBV5-1 with TRBJ2-3; maybe TRBD2 (5 bases). Germline CDR1 SGHRS, CDR2 YFSETQ. Trimming took off 0 bases at V and 2 bases at J, with 13 bases between the two ends. The length of the CDR3 is 16 residues. The CDR3 reads CASSLVGSGITDTQYF. CDR3 in DNA: TGCGCCAGCAGCTTGGTGGGGAGCGGAATCACAGATACGCAGTATTTT.

CDR3 sequence reads: CASSLLSAGGTADEQFF. The CDR3, as DNA: TGTGCCAGCAGCTTACTGTCGGCGGGGGGGACAGCGGATGAGCAGTTCTTC. The chain couples TRBV7-2 to TRBJ2-1; 9 bases align to TRBD2. The ends lost 2 bases at V and 8 bases at J; junction bases unmatched: 13. The CDR3 contains 17 residues. Looked up from germline, CDR1 is SGHTA and CDR2 is FQGNSA.

J is TRBJ1-2 and V is TRBV10-3; TRBD1 agrees at 10 bases. The CDR3 is 13 residues long. Trimming cost V 4 bases and J 6 bases; bases outside gene matches: 2. The V gene's germline CDR1 is ENHRY and CDR2 SYGVKD. The CDR3 nucleotides read TGTGCCATCAGTGGACAGGGGGCGGATGGCTACACCTTC. Its translation is CAISGQGADGYTF.

This chain links TRBV11-2 with TRBJ2-5; D gene unclear. This CDR3 spans 14 amino acids. CDR1 SGHAT and CDR2 FQNNGV come from the germline V gene. Trimming left V 5 bases short and J 4 bases short, with 14 bases between. CDR3 amino acids: CASSPGTAAETQYF. The CDR3 bases are TGTGCCAGCAGCCCTGGAACGGCGGCAGAGACCCAGTACTTC.

The CDR3: CASSRYSNQPQHF. CDR3 DNA sequence: TGTGCCAGCAGCAGATATAGCAATCAGCCCCAGCATTTT. The rearrangement links TRBV6-5 to TRBJ1-5; no clear D. V shed 6 bases and J shed 0 bases, with 6 bases lying between them. Germline-derived CDR1 and CDR2 are MNHEY and SVGAGI. The CDR3 covers 13 residues.

V gene TRBV7-2 combines with J gene TRBJ2-7; tentative D call: TRBD1 (6 bases). Germline assignment: CDR1 SGHTA and CDR2 FQGNSA. The CDR3 length is 18 residues. The germline V and J ends were trimmed by 4 bases and 3 bases, with 25 bases remaining between them. CDR3 region: CASSSETGGSSFSYEQYF. The CDR3 bases are TGTGCCAGCAGCTCGGAGACAGGAGGTTCCTCTTTTAGCTACGAGCAGTACTTC.

This clone has a handful of counts. The chain carries TRBV19 and TRBJ1-4; 8 bases line up with TRBD1. J lost 3 bases, V lost 7 bases, and 4 bases had no gene match. CDR1 is LNHDA and CDR2 is SQIVND in the germline V gene (reference sequence). The CDR3 sequence is 14 residues long. This CDR3 reads CASIDRGPNEKLFF. CDR3 in DNA: TGTGCCAGTATCGACAGGGGCCCTAATGAAAAACTGTTTTTT.

Only a few counts were recorded for this clone. This chain connects TRBV7-3 to TRBJ1-6, with D uncertain. Trimming shortened V by 5 bases and J by 7 bases, and 9 bases separated the two germline ends. The germline gives CDR1 SGHTA, CDR2 FQGTGA. CDR3 size: 13 residues. CDR3 region: CASSQALNSPLHF. For the CDR3, the DNA is TGTGCCAGCAGCCAAGCCCTCAATTCACCCCTCCACTTT.